This entry lists 17 T cell receptor beta chains sequenced from one sample in a study of identical twins. TCRdb called the 5' RACE reads again in MiXCR, with one record for every CDR3 protein. Of some 900,000 distinct CDR3 sequences detected, 9% to 15% appear once; the ten largest clones hold around 1.5%. The sample was also linked to a second study, of yellow fever vaccine responses in identical twins.

What was sequenced was PBMCs. The receptors shown here come from a woman aged 18-30 years in good health.

The J gene is TRBJ2-1, the V gene TRBV12-3 or TRBV12-4, with D tentatively TRBD1 (5 bases). The ends were cut back, 5 bases at V and 7 bases at J, with 21 bases in the middle. CDR3 size: 16 residues. This chain's CDR3 is CASSHRRTTLGNEQFF. The CDR3 DNA reads as TGTGCCAGCAGTCACCGCAGGACAACGCTCGGAAATGAGCAGTTCTTC.

J is TRBJ1-6 and V is TRBV10-3; D might be TRBD1 (5 bases). The V end was cut by 9 bases, the J end by 10 bases, with 22 bases between. The CDR3 extends over 15 amino acids. CDR1 is ENHRY, CDR2 SYGVKD, per germline. The CDR3 bases are TGTGCCATAAGAAGTGAGGGACCAAAGGAATCACCCCTCCACTTT. Translated: CAIRSEGPKESPLHF.

A few counts support this clonotype. V and J are TRBV27 and TRBJ1-4; the D is unclear. The V end lost 0 bases, the J end lost 3 bases, and 5 bases lay between the germline ends. The CDR3 loop spans 14 amino acids. Germline V gives CDR1 MNHEY, CDR2 SMNVEV (reference sequence). CDR3 nucleotides: TGTGCCAGCAGTTTATCCGTGGCTAATGAAAAACTGTTTTTT. Protein sequence: CASSLSVANEKLFF.

This clonotype was counted a few times. The V and J genes are TRBV2 and TRBJ1-4; D unclear. The CDR3 extends over 13 amino acids. With 5 bases removed from V and 8 bases from J, the gap between germline ends came to 12 bases. Germline V CDR1 and CDR2: SNHLY, FYNNEI. The chain's CDR3 is CASSSLSTEKLFF. In DNA form, the CDR3 reads TGTGCCAGCAGTTCCCTCTCGACGGAAAAACTGTTTTTT.

This chain uses TRBV29-1 with TRBJ1-1; D is unresolved. Germline V gene data show CDR1 as SQVTM and CDR2 as ANQGSEA. CDR3 size: 12 residues. V was cut by 5 bases and J by 1 base, with 8 bases left in between. CDR3 nucleotides: TGCAGCGTTATTGGCGGGAACACTGAAGCTTTCTTT. This translates into CSVIGGNTEAFF.

The chain carries TRBV3-1 and TRBJ2-3, with a possible D match to TRBD1 (5 bases). V was clipped by 6 bases and J by 1 base, with 5 bases between them. This CDR3 region has 12 residues. CDR1 and CDR2 from the germline V gene are LGHDT and YNNKEL (reference sequence). CDR3 coding DNA: TGTGCCAGCAGGGGGCGCACAGATACGCAGTATTTT. This sequence encodes CASRGRTDTQYF.

In its sample, this clonotype was seen a few times. This chain connects TRBV7-9 to TRBJ2-3; no clear D gene. CDR3 length: 12 residues. V was trimmed by 5 bases and J by 7 bases, leaving 10 bases between them. The germline CDR1 and CDR2 sequences are SEHNR and FQNEAQ (reference sequence). CDR3 in amino acids: CASSTEHYTQYF. CDR3 sequence (DNA): TGTGCCAGCAGCACCGAACACTATACGCAGTATTTT.

Only a few counts were recorded for this clonotype. The V and J genes are TRBV18 and TRBJ2-7; D is perhaps TRBD2 (6 bases). Germline V gene lookup returns CDR1 KGHSH and CDR2 LQKENI. V lost 0 bases to trimming and J lost 3 bases, with 12 bases between them. The CDR3 is made up of 15 amino acids. CDR3 sequence: CASSPPGLGGYEQYF. The CDR3 coding sequence is TGTGCCAGCTCACCACCTGGTCTCGGGGGCTACGAGCAGTACTTC.

Ten or more counts support this clonotype. The V and J genes are TRBV10-3 and TRBJ1-1; D may be TRBD1 (6 bases). V was pared by 4 bases and J by 4 bases, with 16 bases between. This CDR3 spans 15 amino acids. Per the germline V gene, CDR1 is ENHRY and CDR2 is SYGVKD. The CDR3 reads CAISVGRGHGTEAFF. The CDR3 DNA sequence: TGTGCCATCAGTGTAGGCAGGGGTCATGGCACTGAAGCTTTCTTT.

The chain joins TRBV14 to TRBJ2-3; D gene uncertain. The germline CDR1 and CDR2 sequences are SGHDN and FVKESK. CDR3 length: 16 residues. The V gene lost 2 bases and the J gene lost 4 bases, with 16 bases spanning the gap. The CDR3 DNA follows: TGTGCCAGCAGCCAACGAGACTCCCCTACCGCAGATACGCAGTATTTT. Its translation is CASSQRDSPTADTQYF.

This clonotype came up many times. The V call is TRBV12-3 or TRBV12-4, the J call TRBJ2-1, with D tentatively TRBD2 (5 bases). V shed 6 bases and J shed 10 bases, with 16 bases lying between them. The CDR3 has 13 residues. The DNA for the CDR3 is TGTGCCAGCAGCCCTCAAAGCGGCGGGGAGCAGTTCTTC. Translation gives CASSPQSGGEQFF.

The chain uses TRBV2 and TRBJ1-2; D remains unclear. V lost 5 bases to trimming and J lost 3 bases, with 13 bases between them. Germline CDR1 reads SNHLY; CDR2 reads FYNNEI. The CDR3 runs to 14 residues. The CDR3 region is CASSPRSGYYGYTF. CDR3 DNA sequence: TGTGCCAGCAGTCCCCGGTCGGGCTACTATGGCTACACCTTC.

To note about this clonotype: A clone one base away is much larger, so this may be a read error. The chain recombines TRBV28 with TRBJ2-7; D is perhaps TRBD1 (6 bases). V gave up 8 bases and J gave up 4 bases, with 21 bases separating them. The CDR3 is 15 residues long. Germline V gives CDR1 MDHEN, CDR2 SYDVKM. CDR3 sequence (DNA): TGTGCCAGCGGTAACCGCGGACAGCCAGAATACGAGCAGTACTTC. Translating gives CASGNRGQPEYEQYF.

The rearrangement uses TRBV2 and TRBJ2-1; TRBD2 agrees at 8 bases. CDR3 length: 13 residues. The V segment lost 8 bases and the J segment 9 bases; nucleotides outside the gene matches: 9. Germline CDR1 and CDR2: SNHLY and FYNNEI. In DNA, the CDR3 is TGTGCCAGCGGACCGGGACTAGTTCCTGAGCAGTTCTTC. It codes for CASGPGLVPEQFF.

This clonotype was detected a few times. The rearrangement joins TRBV19 to TRBJ2-3; tentative D call: TRBD1 (7 bases). V was shortened by 6 bases and J by 1 base, with 14 bases between the two germline ends. The CDR3 covers 15 residues. CDR1 and CDR2 from the germline V gene are LNHDA and SQIVND (reference sequence). The CDR3 sequence is CASRDRPGGTDTQYF. In DNA, the CDR3 is TGTGCCAGTAGGGACAGGCCGGGGGGCACAGATACGCAGTATTTT.

The chain is built from TRBV20-1 and TRBJ1-2; TRBD1 might be the D (6 bases). The CDR3 runs to 14 residues. CDR1 is DFQATT, CDR2 SNEGSKA, per germline (reference sequence). Trimming shortened V by 1 base and J by 0 bases, and 9 bases separated the two germline ends. The DNA of the CDR3 is TGCAGTGCTAGAGGGACAGCTACTAACTATGGCTACACCTTC. This gives the protein CSARGTATNYGYTF.

This clonotype was observed a few times. The chain uses TRBV3-1 and TRBJ2-7, with D tentatively TRBD1 or TRBD2 (5 bases each). Germline CDR1 LGHDT, CDR2 YNNKEL (reference sequence). CDR3 size: 16 residues. V shed 3 bases and J shed 3 bases, with 18 bases lying between them. The CDR3 sequence: CASSHRDPLLLYEQYF. The CDR3 region has the DNA TGTGCCAGCAGCCACCGGGACCCCCTGCTCCTCTACGAGCAGTACTTC.